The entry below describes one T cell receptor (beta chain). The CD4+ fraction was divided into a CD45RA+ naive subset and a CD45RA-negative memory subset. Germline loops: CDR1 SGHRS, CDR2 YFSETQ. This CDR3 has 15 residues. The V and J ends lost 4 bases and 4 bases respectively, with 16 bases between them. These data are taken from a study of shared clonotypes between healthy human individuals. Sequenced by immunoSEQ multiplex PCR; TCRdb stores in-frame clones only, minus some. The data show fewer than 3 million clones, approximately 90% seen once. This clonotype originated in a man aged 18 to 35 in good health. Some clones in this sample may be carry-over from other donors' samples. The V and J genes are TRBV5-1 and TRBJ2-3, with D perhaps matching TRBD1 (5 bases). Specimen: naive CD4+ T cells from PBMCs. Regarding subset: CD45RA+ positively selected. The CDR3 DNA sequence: TGCGCCAGCAGCGACTCGCAGGGAAGCTCAGATACGCAGTATTTT. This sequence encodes CASSDSQGSSDTQYF.